This T cell receptor beta chain was documented in a study of technical replicates of blood from several donors. CDR1 and CDR2 (germline): SGHAT, FQNNGV. With 0 bases removed from V and 5 bases from J, the gap between germline ends came to 13 bases. The CDR3 runs to 16 residues. Only in-frame clones appear in the TCRdb table, and some are missing; sequencing was by immunoSEQ multiplex PCR. The sample yields roughly 71,000 clones, approximately 96% seen once. Material for sequencing was T cells isolated from PBMCs. The clonotype was recovered from a human donor in good health. The J gene is TRBJ2-2, the V gene TRBV11-2; D gene uncertain. The CDR3 spells CASSLEVKLFTGELFF. In DNA, the CDR3 is TGTGCCAGCAGCTTAGAAGTAAAACTTTTTACCGGGGAGCTGTTTTTT.